This T cell receptor (beta chain) stems from a study of cytomegalovirus exposure and HLA in healthy donors. General study points: Presence/absence analysis assumed near-uniform sequencing depth across donors.

The PCR contained 60 Vbeta and 13 Jbeta primers. The method was immunoSEQ multiplex PCR; TCRdb's version includes in-frame clones alone and lacks a portion of them. The table shows around 140,000 clones, with around 10% occurring only once. A word on this clone: Its antigen is as yet unknown.

Trimming took off 0 bases at V and 5 bases at J, with 13 bases between the two ends. From germline, CDR1 is SGHTA and CDR2 FQGNSA. The CDR3 length is 15 residues. The TCR originated in a man aged 50 to 59 in good health and CMV-seronegative. Sequenced: PBMCs. The gene calls are TRBV7-2 and TRBJ2-5; D may be TRBD2 (5 bases). This CDR3 reads CASSLARARTETQYF. CDR3 coding DNA: TGTGCCAGCAGCTTAGCGCGGGCTAGAACCGAGACCCAGTACTTC.